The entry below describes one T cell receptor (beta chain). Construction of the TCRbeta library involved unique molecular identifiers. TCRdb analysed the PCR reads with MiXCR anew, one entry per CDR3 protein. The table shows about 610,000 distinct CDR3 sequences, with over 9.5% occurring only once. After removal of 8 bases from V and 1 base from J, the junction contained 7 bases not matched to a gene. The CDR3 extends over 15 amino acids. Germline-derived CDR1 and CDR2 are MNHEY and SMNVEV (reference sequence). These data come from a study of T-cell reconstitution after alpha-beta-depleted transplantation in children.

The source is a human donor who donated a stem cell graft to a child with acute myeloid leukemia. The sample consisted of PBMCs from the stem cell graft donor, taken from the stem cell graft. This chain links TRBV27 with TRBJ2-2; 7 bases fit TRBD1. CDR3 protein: CASGASGGNTGELFF. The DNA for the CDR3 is TGTGCCAGCGGGGCATCAGGGGGGAACACCGGGGAGCTGTTTTTT.